These T cell receptor beta chains were read from a single sample in a study of T-cell reconstitution after alpha-beta-depleted transplantation in children. TCRdb used MiXCR to reprocess the PCR reads, holding one entry per CDR3 protein. The sample lists some 200,000 distinct CDR3 sequences; around 8.4% were seen once. Sequenced here: PBMCs, mostly from graft donor cells, sampled 360 days after TCRalphabeta/CD19-depleted stem cell transplant. These TCRs come from a male patient between 2 and 10 years old who had a stem cell transplant for acute myeloid leukemia, so the T cells may come from the graft donor. Both conserved end residues are part of each CDR3. D genes are given only for firm matches. Not every row has a clone size; where given, it reads once, few, many or a size class.

>TRBJ2-5|NA|15|TRBV29-1|NA
CSVEKRGLGQETQYF
TGCAGCGTTGAAAAACGGGGGCTAGGACAAGAGACCCAGTACTTC
>TRBJ2-7|NA|12|TRBV4-3|NA
CASSQEPGLQYF
TGCGCCAGCAGCCAAGAGCCAGGCCTGCAGTACTTC
>TRBJ1-2|NA|13|TRBV29-1|TRBD1
CSAEQGANYGYTF
TGCAGCGCAGAACAGGGGGCAAACTATGGCTACACCTTC
>TRBJ2-7|many|17|TRBV21-1|NA
CASTGTGELPAPYEQYF
TGTGCCAGCACCGGGACAGGAGAATTACCGGCACCCTACGAGCAGTACTTC
>TRBJ2-2|NA|14|TRBV2|NA
CASSVDLNTGELFF
TGTGCCAGCAGCGTGGACTTGAACACCGGGGAGCTGTTTTTT
>TRBJ1-2|many|16|TRBV7-6|NA
CASSLEPQDASYGYTF
TGTGCCAGCAGCTTAGAACCACAAGATGCGAGCTATGGCTACACCTTC
>TRBJ1-5|many|15|TRBV12-3/TRBV12-4|TRBD1
CASSWGDRVHQPQHF
TGTGCCAGCAGTTGGGGGGACAGGGTGCATCAGCCCCAGCATTTT
>TRBJ2-5|many|10|TRBV29-1|NA
CSVRSETQYF
TGCAGCGTTCGATCGGAGACCCAGTACTTC
>TRBJ1-2|few|17|TRBV11-2|TRBD1
CASSLVSTGNNNYGYTF
TGTGCCAGCAGCTTAGTCTCGACAGGGAACAATAATTATGGCTACACCTTC
>TRBJ2-2|NA|14|TRBV21-1|NA
CAGNRGPNTGELFF
TGTGCCGGGAACAGGGGGCCGAACACCGGGGAGCTGTTTTTT
>TRBJ1-5|NA|13|TRBV7-8|NA
CASSRVQYQPQHF
TGTGCCAGCAGCAGGGTCCAATATCAGCCCCAGCATTTT
>TRBJ2-1|many|14|TRBV12-3/TRBV12-4|NA
CASSLASAGNEQFF
TGTGCCAGCAGTTTAGCGTCAGCTGGGAATGAGCAGTTCTTC
>TRBJ1-2|few|11|TRBV20-1|NA
CSATDRYGYTF
TGCAGTGCCACCGACAGATATGGCTACACCTTC
>TRBJ2-1|few|16|TRBV29-1|TRBD2
CSVVSLAGGPYNEQFF
TGCAGCGTTGTGAGCCTAGCGGGAGGCCCCTACAATGAGCAGTTCTTC
>TRBJ1-1|NA|17|TRBV7-2|TRBD1
CASSLGQGARPFTEAFF
TGTGCCAGCAGCTTAGGACAGGGGGCTCGACCCTTCACTGAAGCTTTCTTT
>TRBJ1-3|many|14|TRBV7-2|NA
CASSGRGVGNTIYF
TGTGCCAGCAGCGGGCGGGGGGTCGGAAACACCATATATTTT
>TRBJ2-6|NA|17|TRBV7-9|TRBD1
CASAKDRASSGANVLTF
TGTGCCAGCGCAAAAGACAGGGCCAGCTCTGGGGCCAACGTCCTGACTTTC
>TRBJ2-1|many|15|TRBV9|NA
CASSVGSGPYNEQFF
TGTGCCAGCAGCGTAGGGAGCGGGCCGTACAATGAGCAGTTCTTC